Each of the 21 T cell receptor beta chains below was sequenced from the same sample in a study of T cell responses to AZD1222 COVID-19 vaccine. The protocol was immunoSEQ multiplex PCR, while the TCRdb copy is restricted to in-frame clones and leaves out a portion. The data show roughly 60,000 clones, about 90% seen once. The sample in question was peripheral blood, obtained on day 0 of AZD1222 vaccination. The receptors were gathered from an adult in good health.

In its sample, this clone was seen once. The chain joins TRBV5-1 to TRBJ2-2; TRBD2 might be the D (6 bases). The CDR3 runs to 14 residues. Trimming removed 6 bases at V and 4 bases at J, with 13 bases between. Germline CDR1 reads SGHRS; CDR2 reads YFSETQ. The CDR3, as DNA: TGCGCCAGCACCTCGGGGGTTTCCACCGGGGAGCTGTTTTTT. It specifies CASTSGVSTGELFF.

This chain joins TRBV5-1 and TRBJ2-7; a possible D gene is TRBD1 (5 bases). The CDR3 extends over 11 amino acids. With 5 bases removed from V and 4 bases from J, the gap between germline ends came to 7 bases. Per germline, CDR1 SGHRS and CDR2 YFSETQ. The CDR3 sequence: CASRQGYEQYF. The CDR3 nucleotides are TGCGCCAGCAGGCAGGGTTACGAGCAGTACTTC.

This clone is labeled medium-sized. Mismatch with germline at one junction end may stem from a read error. The V and J genes are TRBV5-1 and TRBJ2-7; the D gene could be TRBD1 or TRBD2 (5 bases each). Germline V CDR1 and CDR2: SGHRS, YFSETQ. This CDR3 is 16 amino acids long. The CDR3 nucleotides are TGCGCCAGCAGAGACCGGGACGCCGGGAACTTCGGGGAAGCGGTATTC. Encoded protein: CASRDRDAGNFGEAVF.

This clone is a singleton in its sample. The rearrangement uses TRBV7-9 and TRBJ2-7; TRBD1 aligns across 8 bases. CDR1 SEHNR and CDR2 FQNEAQ come from the germline V gene (reference sequence). The CDR3 is 15 residues long. The V and J ends lost 1 base and 2 bases, in that order; junction bases with no gene match: 4. CDR3 DNA sequence: TGTGCCAGCAGCTTAGGGGACAGGCCCCCCTACGAGCAGTACTTC. This encodes CASSLGDRPPYEQYF.

The rearrangement joins TRBV4-1 to TRBJ2-3, with TRBD2 matching over 10 bases. The J segment lost 1 base and the V segment lost 1 base, leaving 5 bases of the junction unmatched. CDR3 length: 17 residues. Germline lookup yields CDR1 MGHRA and CDR2 YSYEKL. The DNA for the CDR3 is TGCGCCAGCAGCCAAGTGAGCGGGGGGGCCGGCACAGATACGCAGTATTTT. Translated: CASSQVSGGAGTDTQYF.

The chain links TRBV2 to TRBJ1-5; D remains ambiguous. Trimming shortened V by 4 bases and J by 0 bases, and 10 bases separated the two germline ends. The CDR3 totals 15 residues. Per the germline V gene, CDR1 is SNHLY and CDR2 is FYNNEI. DNA of the CDR3: TGTGCCAGCAGTGGTTACATCAATAGCAATCAGCCCCAGCATTTT. Its protein product is CASSGYINSNQPQHF. The whole variable domain, filled in from reference TRBV2 and TRBJ1-5, reads EPEVTQTPSHQVTQMGQEVILRCVPISNHLYFYWYRQILGQKVEFLVSFYNNEISEKSEIFDDQFSVERPDGSNFTLKIRSTKLEDSAMYFCASSGYINSNQPQHFGDGTRLSIL.

The V and J genes are TRBV11-1 and TRBJ1-2; maybe TRBD1 (6 bases). There are 13 residues in the CDR3. Looked up from germline, CDR1 is SGHAT and CDR2 is FQDESV (reference sequence). V lost 7 bases and J 8 bases, leaving 17 bases between the germline ends. CDR3 sequence (DNA): TGTGCCAGCACCCCCCCGGGGGCTAAGGGCTACACCTTC. This codes for CASTPPGAKGYTF.

V gene TRBV3-1 (or the pseudogene TRBV3-2) combines with J gene TRBJ1-2; D gene unclear. Germline V gene sequence: CDR1 LGHDT, CDR2 YNNKEL (reference sequence). Between the trimmed V and J ends, which lost 1 base and 4 bases, there was a span of 10 bases. The CDR3 is made up of 14 amino acids. The CDR3 reads CASSQAVTGYGYTF. DNA for the CDR3: TGTGCCAGCAGCCAAGCTGTAACGGGCTATGGCTACACCTTC.

The chain links TRBV3-1 (or the pseudogene TRBV3-2) to TRBJ1-1; D ambiguous. V lost 3 bases and J lost 6, with 17 bases in between. The CDR3 spans 15 residues. Germline values: CDR1 LGHDT, CDR2 YNNKEL (reference sequence). CDR3 region: CASSQPGSVEAEAFF. The CDR3 bases are TGTGCCAGCAGCCAGCCGGGCTCCGTAGAGGCTGAAGCTTTCTTT.

The V call is TRBV5-4, the J call TRBJ2-7, with 10 bases identical to TRBD1. The CDR3 runs 15 residues. Germline V lookup: CDR1 SGHNT, CDR2 YYREEE (reference sequence). V dropped 3 bases and J dropped 5; count of bases not matched to a gene: 8. Here the CDR3 reads CASSSPGQGFHEQYF. The CDR3 nucleotides read TGTGCCAGCAGCTCTCCGGGACAGGGGTTCCACGAGCAGTACTTC.

This clone has only one observation. The chain is built from TRBV18 and TRBJ1-2; 7 bases are shared with TRBD1. Trimming took 5 bases from V and 3 from J; bases not matched to a gene: 3. The CDR3 runs to 13 residues. Looked up from germline, CDR1 is KGHSH and CDR2 is LQKENI. This chain's CDR3 is CASSAGTDYGYTF. The CDR3 coding sequence is TGTGCCAGCTCAGCTGGGACAGACTATGGCTACACCTTC.

The V call is TRBV7-2, the J call TRBJ1-4; no definite D call. V was clipped by 3 bases and J by 0 bases, with 8 bases between them. CDR3 length: 15 residues. Germline V gives CDR1 SGHTA, CDR2 FQGNSA. CDR3 bases: TGTGCCAGCAGCTTGGAGGATGCAACTAATGAAAAACTGTTTTTT. Its translation: CASSLEDATNEKLFF.

The chain is built from TRBV2 and TRBJ1-2, with 11 bases aligning to TRBD1. With V trimmed by 6 bases and J by 5 bases, 5 bases remained unmatched. Germline CDR1 is SNHLY and CDR2 is FYNNEI. The CDR3 sequence is 14 residues long. The chain's CDR3 is CASSGQGARYGYTF. The CDR3, as DNA: TGTGCCAGCAGCGGACAGGGGGCTCGGTATGGCTACACCTTC.

This chain uses TRBV19 with TRBJ2-7, with D unclear. Germline V gives CDR1 LNHDA, CDR2 SQIVND (reference sequence). Trimming took 3 bases from V and 1 from J, leaving 10 bases between them. This CDR3 has 14 residues. The CDR3 coding sequence is TGTGCCAGTAGTATTTTCTCCAATTCCTACGAGCAGTACTTC. As protein: CASSIFSNSYEQYF.

The rearrangement uses TRBV13 and TRBJ1-1, with no clear D. Trimming shortened V by 0 bases and J by 5 bases, and 7 bases separated the two germline ends. The CDR3 extends over 13 amino acids. Looked up from germline, CDR1 is PRHDT and CDR2 is FYEKMQ (reference sequence). As DNA, the CDR3 is TGTGCCAGCAGCTTAGGGAGAGGTACTGAAGCTTTCTTT. Amino acids: CASSLGRGTEAFF.

This CDR3 is CASRHMNTEAFF. The CDR3 DNA follows: TGCGCCAGCAGACATATGAACACTGAAGCTTTCTTT. The rearrangement links TRBV10-2 to TRBJ1-1, with D hard to call. From germline, CDR1 is WSHSY and CDR2 SAAADI. Trimming removed 6 bases at V and 0 bases at J, with 5 bases between. CDR3 length: 12 amino acids.

The V gene is TRBV4-2, the J gene TRBJ2-7, with D tentatively TRBD1 or TRBD2 (5 bases each). The CDR3 covers 15 residues. Per germline, CDR1 LGHNA and CDR2 YNFKEQ. The V and J ends lost 4 bases and 8 bases respectively, with 21 bases between them. The CDR3 nucleotides read TGTGCCAGCAGCCCACTAGAACAGGCGATAGGGCAGCAGTACTTC. It codes for CASSPLEQAIGQQYF.

This CDR3 reads CASSLGQEAGYTF. Here the CDR3 DNA reads TGCGCCAGCAGCTTAGGACAGGAGGCTGGCTACACCTTC. The V gene is TRBV5-1, the J gene TRBJ1-2; TRBD1 agrees at 7 bases. Germline loops: CDR1 SGHRS, CDR2 YFSETQ. The CDR3 runs to 13 residues. V dropped 2 bases and J dropped 7; count of bases not matched to a gene: 5.

The CDR3 region is CASSPPGQGAQVAQYF. CDR3 in DNA: TGTGCCAGCTCACCACCGGGACAGGGGGCGCAAGTCGCGCAGTATTTT. V gene TRBV18 combines with J gene TRBJ2-3, with 12 bases lining up with TRBD1. V trimming: 0 bases; J trimming: 10 bases; junction bases outside the gene matches: 8. Per germline, CDR1 KGHSH and CDR2 LQKENI. The CDR3 spans 16 residues.

This chain uses TRBV7-2 with TRBJ2-3; D remains unclear. This CDR3 has 11 amino acids. The germline V gene encodes CDR1 SGHTA and CDR2 FQGNSA. Trimming left V 5 bases short and J 8 bases short, with 8 bases between. The CDR3 is CASSPTFTQYF. The CDR3 DNA reads as TGTGCCAGCAGCCCCACTTTTACGCAGTATTTT.

The chain has TRBV18 and TRBJ2-7; 10 nucleotides align to TRBD1. The V gene end was trimmed by 5 bases and the J gene end by 2 bases; junction bases not matched to a gene: 6. CDR3 length: 15 residues. The V gene's germline CDR1 is KGHSH and CDR2 LQKENI. Here the CDR3 DNA reads TGTGCCAGCTCATCCCGACAGGGGGCAACCTACGAGCAGTACTTC. Its protein product is CASSSRQGATYEQYF.